This TCR beta chain was sequenced for a study of T cell repertoires in cytomegalovirus infection. As for the study in general: Well-studied HLA-B-restricted CMV epitopes were used in the study alongside recently identified HLA-C-restricted ones. Public TCR beta signature analysis indicated the presence of both CMV infection and matching HLA type.

TCRdb independently ran MiXCR on the reads; one entry per CDR3 protein. The sample consists of some 800,000 distinct CDR3 sequences, around a third of them appearing once. Concerning this clonotype: Its antigen remains unknown.

Study-wide points: Carriage of CMV together with the relevant HLA was identifiable through cumulative public TCR beta family frequency. Dominating the ex vivo response were TCR beta clonotypes that were CMV-specific and HLA-C-restricted.

The CDR3 contains 14 residues. Germline CDR1 is KGHSH and CDR2 is LQKENI. Trimming took 0 bases from V and 8 from J, leaving 13 bases between them. The chain links TRBV18 to TRBJ1-2; the D is unclear. This sample comprised cultured CD8+ T cells from PBMCs, obtained from culture after CMV antigen stimulation. This clonotype was obtained from a human donor in good health (CMV status not recorded). Some clones in this sample may be carry-over from other donors' samples. The CDR3 region has the DNA TGTGCCAGCTCACCACCGTCTGCCTTGGAGGGCTACACCTTC. Translating it yields CASSPPSALEGYTF.